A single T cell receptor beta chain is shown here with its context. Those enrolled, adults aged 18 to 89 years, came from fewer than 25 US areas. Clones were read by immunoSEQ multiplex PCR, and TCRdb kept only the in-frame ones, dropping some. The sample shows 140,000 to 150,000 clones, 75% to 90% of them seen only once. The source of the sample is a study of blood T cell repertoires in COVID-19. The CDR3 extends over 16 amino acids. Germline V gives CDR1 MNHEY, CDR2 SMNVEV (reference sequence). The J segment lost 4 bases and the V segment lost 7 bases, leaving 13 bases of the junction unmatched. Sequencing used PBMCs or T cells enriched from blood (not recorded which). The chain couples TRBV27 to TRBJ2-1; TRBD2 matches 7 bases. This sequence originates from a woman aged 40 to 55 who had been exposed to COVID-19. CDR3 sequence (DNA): TGTGCCAGCAACATAAACGGGAGGCACGTTTACAATGAGCAGTTCTTC. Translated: CASNINGRHVYNEQFF.